Below are 22 T cell receptor beta chains sequenced from a single sample in a study of blood T cell repertoires in COVID-19. The table came from immunoSEQ multiplex PCR; TCRdb's copy has only in-frame clones and leaves some out. The sample has approximately 200,000 clones, approximately 82% seen once; the top ten hold about 6.9%. Sample: peripheral blood. These receptors originate from a human donor with acute or convalescent COVID-19. The donor label of this sample is uncertain.

The CDR3 here is CASSPQPTVNTEAFF. The DNA for the CDR3 is TGTGCCAGCTCACCACAGCCGACAGTGAACACTGAAGCTTTCTTT. The chain uses TRBV18 and TRBJ1-1, with D possibly being TRBD1 (5 bases). The germline V and J ends were trimmed by 1 base and 0 bases, with 9 bases remaining between them. The CDR3 totals 15 residues. Germline V gives CDR1 KGHSH, CDR2 LQKENI.

The gene calls are TRBV5-1 and TRBJ2-7, with D possibly TRBD1 on 6 matching bases. The V end was cut by 4 bases, the J end by 2 bases, with 13 bases between. The CDR3 loop spans 14 amino acids. CDR1 is SGHRS and CDR2 is YFSETQ in the germline V gene. CDR3 DNA sequence: TGCGCCAGCAGCACACAGGGTCCCCCCTACGAGCAGTACTTC. Translation gives CASSTQGPPYEQYF.

V usage is TRBV11-2 and J usage is TRBJ2-1; tentatively, D is TRBD2 (6 bases). Germline V lookup: CDR1 SGHAT, CDR2 FQNNGV. The V and J ends lost 10 bases and 0 bases respectively, with 10 bases between them. The CDR3 contains 13 residues. DNA of the CDR3: TGTGCCACCAAGACTAGCTCCTACAATGAGCAGTTCTTC. It specifies CATKTSSYNEQFF.

The rearrangement uses TRBV30 and TRBJ1-1; a weak D match, TRBD1 (5 bases). V was cut by 5 bases and J by 0 bases, with 10 bases left in between. Germline lookup yields CDR1 GTSNPN and CDR2 SVGIG (reference sequence). This CDR3 comprises 13 residues. This CDR3 reads CAWSGGMNTEAFF. CDR3 sequence (DNA): TGTGCCTGGTCCGGGGGAATGAACACTGAAGCTTTCTTT.

The CDR3 coding sequence is TGTGCCAGTAGTGGGGTTCGAACAGGGGGGAATGAAAAACTGTTTTTT. It is translated as CASSGVRTGGNEKLFF. This chain links TRBV19 with TRBJ1-4; 8 bases are shared with TRBD1. Per the germline V gene, CDR1 is LNHDA and CDR2 is SQIVND (reference sequence). The CDR3 loop spans 16 amino acids. Losses at the gene ends were 5 bases for V and 5 bases for J; bases not matched to a gene: 10.

The chain joins TRBV19 to TRBJ2-1, with a tentative D call TRBD1 (5 bases). CDR1 is LNHDA, CDR2 SQIVND, per germline (reference sequence). The CDR3 spans 16 residues. V was clipped by 6 bases and J by 0 bases, with 15 bases between them. CDR3 residues: CASRKSDKSSYNEQFF. The CDR3 region has the DNA TGTGCCAGTAGAAAGTCGGACAAGAGCTCCTACAATGAGCAGTTCTTC.

This sequence joins TRBV21-1 and TRBJ2-3; TRBD1, the table's D call, was not compared with the DNA. TRBV21-1 is described as a pseudogene. The CDR3 runs 17 residues. DNA for the CDR3: TGTGCCAGCAGCTACCCGGGACAGGGGGTATCCGCGAATACGCAGTATTTT. Translating it yields CASSYPGQGVSANTQYF.

J is TRBJ1-2 and V is TRBV28; D is possibly TRBD1 (6 bases). The germline V and J ends were trimmed by 2 bases and 5 bases, with 18 bases remaining between them. Germline lookup yields CDR1 MDHEN and CDR2 SYDVKM. This CDR3 has 16 amino acids. The CDR3 region has the DNA TGTGCCAGCAGTTTAGGGGGAGGGGGAAAGGTATATGGCTACACCTTC. This gives the protein CASSLGGGGKVYGYTF.

This rearrangement joins TRBV7-8 to TRBJ2-7, with 7 bases matching TRBD1. From germline, CDR1 is SGHVS and CDR2 FQNEAQ. V was clipped by 5 bases and J by 2 bases; unmatched bases: 6. The CDR3 totals 14 residues. The CDR3 DNA reads as TGTGCCAGCAGCGCAGGGACAGCCGCCTACGAGCAGTACTTC. Its translation is CASSAGTAAYEQYF.

About this clone itself: The same CDR3 arises from other DNA sequences in this sample as well. This chain uses TRBV3-1 (or the pseudogene TRBV3-2) with TRBJ2-2; D not resolved. Trimming shortened V by 4 bases and J by 4 bases, and 4 bases separated the two germline ends. Germline-derived CDR1 and CDR2 are LGHDT and YNNKEL (reference sequence). The CDR3 consists of 12 residues. In nucleotides, the CDR3 is TGTGCCAGCAGCCTCTCCACCGGGGAGCTGTTTTTT. Its protein is CASSLSTGELFF.

The rearrangement joins TRBV9 to TRBJ1-1; D gene uncertain. V lost 3 bases, J lost 1 base, and 10 bases lay in between. This CDR3 is built from 14 residues. Germline CDR1 is SGDLS and CDR2 is YYNGEE. CDR3 nucleotides: TGTGCCAGCAGCGCCCTTGGGCAGAACACTGAAGCTTTCTTT. Its protein is CASSALGQNTEAFF.

V gene TRBV19 combines with J gene TRBJ1-2; the match to TRBD1 covers 11 bases. V lost 5 bases to trimming and J lost 5 bases; unmatched junction nucleotides: 4. Germline CDR1 and CDR2: LNHDA and SQIVND (reference sequence). This CDR3 is 14 amino acids long. DNA of the CDR3: TGTGCCAGTAGTGTGGACAGGGGGCGATATGGCTACACCTTC. This encodes CASSVDRGRYGYTF. Variable domain in full (rest from reference TRBV19 and TRBJ1-2): DGGITQSPKYLFRKEGQNVTLSCEQNLNHDAMYWYRQDPGQGLRLIYYSQIVNDFQKGDIAEGYSVSREKKESFPLTVTSAQKNPTAFYLCASSVDRGRYGYTFGSGTRLTVV.

The sample holds many counts of this clone. In nucleotides, the CDR3 is TGTGCCACCAGCAGCCGGGACAGGCTCGTCAATGAGCAGTTCTTC. The encoded protein is CATSSRDRLVNEQFF. The gene calls are TRBV15 and TRBJ2-1; the match to TRBD1 covers 8 bases. Trimming removed 3 bases from V and 6 bases from J; junction bases left unmatched: 7. Germline V gives CDR1 LNHNV, CDR2 YYDKDF (reference sequence). CDR3 length equals 15 residues. The whole variable domain, remainder taken from reference TRBV15 and TRBJ2-1, is DAMVIQNPRYQVTQFGKPVTLSCSQTLNHNVMYWYQQKSSQAPKLLFHYYDKDFNNEADTPDNFQSRRPNTSFCFLDIRSPGLGDTAMYLCATSSRDRLVNEQFFGPGTRLTVL.

This clone was seen a single time. The chain links TRBV6-6 to TRBJ1-4; 8 nucleotides align to TRBD1. The germline gives CDR1 MNHNY, CDR2 SVGAGI (reference sequence). The CDR3 spans 14 residues. Trimming at V came to 4 bases and at J to 5 bases, leaving 3 bases not matched to a gene. For the CDR3, the DNA is TGTGCCAGCAGTTTACAGGGGGGGAATGAAAAACTGTTTTTT. Its protein product is CASSLQGGNEKLFF.

The rearrangement links TRBV5-1 to TRBJ1-4; possible D gene TRBD1, 5 bases. The CDR3 runs 15 residues. Germline CDR1 SGHRS, CDR2 YFSETQ. V lost 1 base to trimming and J lost 6 bases, with 13 bases between them. CDR3 coding DNA: TGCGCCAGCAGCTTGCGTGGCGGAGGGGATGAAAAACTGTTTTTT. This encodes CASSLRGGGDEKLFF. The full variable domain, rest sourced from reference TRBV5-1 and TRBJ1-4, is KAGVTQTPRYLIKTRGQQVTLSCSPISGHRSVSWYQQTPGQGLQFLFEYFSETQRNKGNFPGRFSGRQFSNSRSEMNVSTLELGDSALYLCASSLRGGGDEKLFFGSGTQLSVL.

The V and J genes are TRBV5-4 and TRBJ2-7; 8 bases align to TRBD2. There are 14 residues in the CDR3. Germline lookup yields CDR1 SGHNT and CDR2 YYREEE (reference sequence). The ends lost 1 base at V and 6 bases at J; junction bases unmatched: 6. The CDR3 reads CASSLFGREVEQYF. In DNA, the CDR3 is TGTGCCAGCAGCTTGTTTGGGCGGGAGGTCGAGCAGTACTTC.

This chain uses TRBV3-1 (or the pseudogene TRBV3-2) with TRBJ2-3; 8 bases agree with TRBD1. CDR3 size: 17 residues. J was trimmed by 0 bases and V by 1 base; bases with no gene match: 6. The germline V gene encodes CDR1 LGHDT and CDR2 YNNKEL (reference sequence). As DNA, the CDR3 is TGTGCCAGCAGCCAAGTGACGGACAGGGACAGCACAGATACGCAGTATTTT. It translates to CASSQVTDRDSTDTQYF.

V and J are TRBV7-9 and TRBJ2-1, with 11 bases that match TRBD2. J lost 7 bases, V lost 2 bases, and 4 bases had no gene match. The CDR3 covers 15 residues. Germline CDR1 and CDR2: SEHNR and FQNEAQ (reference sequence). CDR3 in amino acids: CASSLNSGRGNEQFF. The CDR3 DNA sequence: TGTGCCAGCAGCTTAAATAGCGGGAGGGGTAATGAGCAGTTCTTC.

J is TRBJ2-7 and V is TRBV19; 8 bases agree with TRBD1. Trimming took 6 bases from V and 4 from J; bases not matched to a gene: 8. CDR3 size: 14 residues. The germline V gene encodes CDR1 LNHDA and CDR2 SQIVND (reference sequence). In DNA form, the CDR3 reads TGTGCCAGTAGACTAGGACAGGGTGTGTACGAGCAGTACTTC. Translated: CASRLGQGVYEQYF.

CDR3 amino acids: CASSLGGLGNIQYF. The DNA for the CDR3 is TGTGCCAGCAGCTTAGGAGGGCTGGGAAACATTCAGTACTTC. This chain joins TRBV7-6 and TRBJ2-4; weak D call: TRBD2 (5 bases). The V gene lost 1 base and the J gene lost 6 bases, with 10 bases spanning the gap. This CDR3 has 14 residues. Germline V lookup: CDR1 SGHVS, CDR2 FNYEAQ.

This chain uses TRBV6-1 with TRBJ2-1; D might be TRBD2 (5 bases). Per the germline V gene, CDR1 is MNHNS and CDR2 is SASEGT. This CDR3 comprises 15 residues. V shed 2 bases and J shed 8 bases, with 16 bases lying between them. DNA of the CDR3: TGTGCCAGCAGTGAAAGGTGGAAGTCGGGGTATGAGCAGTTCTTC. As protein: CASSERWKSGYEQFF.

The chain joins TRBV18 to TRBJ2-2, with TRBD1 matching 9 bases. This CDR3 spans 17 amino acids. V lost 2 bases, J lost 2 bases, and 6 bases stayed unmatched. CDR1 is KGHSH and CDR2 is LQKENI in the germline V gene. DNA of the CDR3: TGTGCCAGCTCACCATGGAGGGACAGGGTTAACACCGGGGAGCTGTTTTTT. Its translation: CASSPWRDRVNTGELFF.